The 32 T cell receptor beta chains reported below all come from one sample, sequenced in a study of blood T cell repertoires in COVID-19. The protocol was immunoSEQ multiplex PCR, while the TCRdb copy is restricted to in-frame clones and leaves out a portion. The sample lists roughly 570,000 clones; around 90% were seen once. The material sequenced was peripheral blood. These receptors were taken from a woman in her forties or fifties with COVID-19, enrolled during active disease.

The genes are TRBV7-3 and TRBJ1-4; D is perhaps TRBD1 (6 bases). Germline-derived CDR1 and CDR2 are SGHTA and FQGTGA. The V end lost 6 bases, the J end lost 7 bases, and 12 bases lay between the germline ends. This CDR3 comprises 13 residues. The CDR3 reads CASSQGFFEKLFF. DNA for the CDR3: TGTGCCAGCAGTCAGGGGTTTTTTGAAAAACTGTTTTTT. The full variable domain, in which reference TRBV7-3 and TRBJ1-4 provide the parts outside the CDR3, is GAGVSQTPSNKVTEKGKYVELRCDPISGHTALYWYRQSLGQGPEFLIYFQGTGAADDSGLPNDRFFAVRPEGSVSTLKIQRTERGDSAVYLCASSQGFFEKLFFGSGTQLSVL.

The rearrangement links TRBV6-2 or TRBV6-3 to TRBJ2-7, with 9 bases aligning to TRBD1. The germline CDR1 and CDR2 sequences are MNHEY and SVGEGT. V shed 6 bases and J 5 bases; nucleotides not matched to a gene: 11. This CDR3 is 15 amino acids long. CDR3 residues: CASSLLGTGLNEQYF. The CDR3, as DNA: TGTGCCAGCAGCCTCCTCGGGACAGGGCTTAACGAGCAGTACTTC.

In DNA form, the CDR3 reads TGTGCCATCAGTGATGAGACAGGGGGCTTTGGAAACACCATATATTTT. Amino acid sequence: CAISDETGGFGNTIYF. V usage is TRBV10-3 and J usage is TRBJ1-3; 10 bases match TRBD1. V was clipped by 3 bases and J by 3 bases; unmatched bases: 5. CDR1 and CDR2 (germline): ENHRY, SYGVKD. CDR3 length: 16 residues.

V and J are TRBV30 and TRBJ2-7; 7 nucleotides match TRBD1. The germline V gene encodes CDR1 GTSNPN and CDR2 SVGIG (reference sequence). Unmatched junction bases numbered 5, after V lost 8 bases and J lost 1 base. This CDR3 spans 12 amino acids. CDR3 DNA sequence: TGTGCCGGAGGACAGGTTTCCTACGAGCAGTACTTC. Translation: CAGGQVSYEQYF.

This sequence joins TRBV7-9 and TRBJ2-1; TRBD2 matches at 13 bases. V was clipped by 3 bases and J by 7 bases; unmatched bases: 9. The germline V gene encodes CDR1 SEHNR and CDR2 FQNEAQ (reference sequence). The CDR3 loop spans 17 amino acids. This CDR3 reads CASSFGRTSGGTNEQFF. In DNA form, the CDR3 reads TGTGCCAGCAGCTTCGGGCGGACTAGCGGGGGCACAAATGAGCAGTTCTTC.

To note about this clone: With a much larger clone just one base away, this may be a read error. Other nucleotide sequences in the sample specify the same CDR3. The V and J genes are TRBV10-3 and TRBJ1-3; weak D call: TRBD1 (6 bases). This CDR3 has 14 residues. Germline V lookup: CDR1 ENHRY, CDR2 SYGVKD. V lost 6 bases and J lost 0, with 9 bases in between. CDR3 nucleotides: TGTGCCATCAGGCCAGGGGACTCTGGAAACACCATATATTTT. Amino acid sequence: CAIRPGDSGNTIYF.

Regarding this clone: Other DNA variants within this sample encode the same CDR3. This rearrangement joins TRBV6-5 to TRBJ1-1; a weak D match, TRBD1 (5 bases). CDR1 and CDR2 from the germline V gene are MNHEY and SVGAGI. The germline V and J ends were trimmed by 0 bases and 4 bases, with 6 bases remaining between them. This CDR3 is built from 13 residues. CDR3 amino acids: CASSYSGGTEAFF. The CDR3 region has the DNA TGTGCCAGCAGTTACTCGGGGGGCACTGAAGCTTTCTTT.

This clone was seen only a few times. The chain recombines TRBV2 with TRBJ1-1; maybe TRBD1 (5 bases). Germline V gene lookup returns CDR1 SNHLY and CDR2 FYNNEI. Trimming stripped 1 base from V and 8 bases from J, with 14 bases between. The CDR3 contains 14 residues. CDR3 sequence reads: CASSEDGQGQEAFF. CDR3 sequence (DNA): TGTGCCAGCAGTGAAGATGGGCAGGGCCAGGAAGCTTTCTTT. The complete variable domain, with remaining parts taken from reference TRBV2 and TRBJ1-1, reads EPEVTQTPSHQVTQMGQEVILRCVPISNHLYFYWYRQILGQKVEFLVSFYNNEISEKSEIFDDQFSVERPDGSNFTLKIRSTKLEDSAMYFCASSEDGQGQEAFFGQGTRLTVV.

The chain uses TRBV7-8 and TRBJ1-5; D is unresolved. Trimming took off 5 bases at V and 4 bases at J, with 12 bases between the two ends. The germline CDR1 and CDR2 sequences are SGHVS and FQNEAQ. The CDR3 is 14 residues long. The CDR3, as DNA: TGTGCCAGCAGCCCCCAGGACTTTAATCAGCCCCAGCATTTT. This sequence encodes CASSPQDFNQPQHF.

The genes are TRBV11-2 and TRBJ2-7, with a tentative D call TRBD2 (6 bases). Germline-derived CDR1 and CDR2 are SGHAT and FQNNGV. The V and J ends lost 2 bases and 11 bases respectively, with 10 bases between them. The CDR3 is 11 amino acids. The DNA of the CDR3 is TGTGCCAGCAGCTTAAGGGAGGCAGAGTACTTC. This encodes CASSLREAEYF.

The rearrangement joins TRBV30 to TRBJ2-5; D call uncertain. The CDR3 has 11 amino acids. Germline-derived CDR1 and CDR2 are GTSNPN and SVGIG (reference sequence). Trimming took 0 bases from V and 5 from J, leaving 4 bases between them. The CDR3 spells CAWSVAETQYF. As DNA, the CDR3 is TGTGCCTGGAGTGTAGCGGAGACCCAGTACTTC.

The rearrangement joins TRBV19 to TRBJ1-6, with D possibly being TRBD1 (5 bases). The CDR3 is 14 amino acids. Trimming removed 7 bases from V and 8 bases from J, with 15 bases in between. CDR1 is LNHDA, CDR2 SQIVND, per germline (reference sequence). CDR3 loop: CASTTREFDSPLHF. The CDR3 nucleotides are TGTGCCAGTACAACCAGGGAATTCGATTCACCCCTCCACTTT.

The chain recombines TRBV9 with TRBJ1-1, with D unresolved. CDR1 is SGDLS, CDR2 YYNGEE, per germline. The CDR3 totals 14 residues. V gave up 2 bases and J gave up 4 bases, with 12 bases separating them. The CDR3 nucleotides are TGTGCCAGCAGCGTCCGGGTAGGAGCCACTGAAGCTTTCTTT. It translates to CASSVRVGATEAFF.

This clone was seen just once. This sequence joins TRBV9 and TRBJ1-1; D may be TRBD1 (6 bases). The V gene lost 3 bases and the J gene lost 2 bases, with 14 bases spanning the gap. CDR3 length: 15 residues. Germline CDR1 is SGDLS and CDR2 is YYNGEE. CDR3 in DNA: TGTGCCAGCAGCGCTTCAGGGGTCTATAACACTGAAGCTTTCTTT. It yields the protein CASSASGVYNTEAFF.

V usage is TRBV7-2 and J usage is TRBJ1-5; possibly TRBD1 for D (5 bases). V lost 5 bases to trimming and J lost 7 bases, with 18 bases between them. This CDR3 has 15 amino acids. CDR1 is SGHTA, CDR2 FQGNSA, per germline. CDR3 sequence reads: CASSPGPSQGQPQHF. DNA for the CDR3: TGTGCCAGCAGCCCCGGGCCAAGTCAGGGACAGCCCCAGCATTTT.

Regarding this clone: Other nucleotide sequences from this sample produce the same CDR3. The chain carries TRBV18 and TRBJ1-1; TRBD1 aligns across 9 bases. The V gene's germline CDR1 is KGHSH and CDR2 LQKENI. The CDR3 runs 14 residues. V dropped 6 bases and J dropped 5; count of bases not matched to a gene: 7. The CDR3 loop is CASSLQGADTEAFF. The DNA of the CDR3 is TGTGCCAGCTCTCTACAGGGGGCGGATACTGAAGCTTTCTTT.

The chain has TRBV2 and TRBJ1-2; D not resolved. The CDR3 length is 17 residues. Germline CDR1 is SNHLY and CDR2 is FYNNEI. Trimming cost V 3 bases and J 4 bases, with 21 bases left between them. This CDR3 reads CASSELRGRMLLYGYTF. Written as DNA, the CDR3 is TGTGCCAGCAGTGAGTTACGTGGCAGGATGCTGCTCTATGGCTACACCTTC.

V gene TRBV5-1 combines with J gene TRBJ2-2; perhaps TRBD1 as D (6 bases). The V and J ends lost 5 bases and 3 bases respectively, with 14 bases between them. The germline V gene encodes CDR1 SGHRS and CDR2 YFSETQ. The CDR3 covers 15 residues. CDR3 DNA sequence: TGCGCCAGCAGTTCCAACAGGGTAGACACCGGGGAGCTGTTTTTT. It specifies CASSSNRVDTGELFF.

The genes are TRBV18 and TRBJ1-1; the D is unclear. CDR1 and CDR2 from the germline V gene are KGHSH and LQKENI. The CDR3 loop spans 14 amino acids. The germline V and J ends were trimmed by 5 bases and 5 bases, with 15 bases remaining between them. The CDR3 protein is CASSWVGASTEAFF. CDR3 nucleotide sequence: TGTGCCAGCTCATGGGTGGGCGCGAGTACTGAAGCTTTCTTT.

The chain is built from TRBV5-1 and TRBJ2-2, with 8 bases that match TRBD1. The junction had 9 bases not matched to a gene; V was cut back by 0 bases and J by 8 bases. CDR3 size: 16 residues. Germline lookup yields CDR1 SGHRS and CDR2 YFSETQ. The CDR3 region has the DNA TGCGCCAGCAGCTTGGAAGGACAGGGTAGGCCGGGGGAGCTGTTTTTT. It yields the protein CASSLEGQGRPGELFF.

The gene calls are TRBV7-2 and TRBJ1-2; 9 bases fit TRBD1. Germline loops: CDR1 SGHTA, CDR2 FQGNSA. Germline trimming cut 3 bases from V and 5 bases from J; bases unmatched to any gene: 7. The CDR3 sequence is 15 residues long. The CDR3 DNA reads TGTGCCAGCAGCTTGACCGGGACAGGGATTTATGGCTACACCTTC. Protein: CASSLTGTGIYGYTF.

The rearrangement links TRBV15 to TRBJ1-6, with 10 bases matching TRBD1. This CDR3 has 17 residues. The V segment lost 5 bases and the J segment 3 bases; nucleotides outside the gene matches: 7. The germline CDR1 and CDR2 sequences are LNHNV and YYDKDF (reference sequence). DNA for the CDR3: TGTGCCACCAGCTCTCGACAGGGGGCTAACTATAATTCACCCCTCCACTTT. Translated, it gives CATSSRQGANYNSPLHF.

This chain uses TRBV7-2 with TRBJ2-1; 13 bases agree with TRBD2. Germline-derived CDR1 and CDR2 are SGHTA and FQGNSA. V shed 5 bases and J 6 bases; nucleotides not matched to a gene: 4. The CDR3 totals 15 residues. The CDR3 here is CASSPGLAGSNEQFF. The CDR3 nucleotides are TGTGCCAGCAGCCCGGGACTAGCGGGGAGCAATGAGCAGTTCTTC. Looking up the rest from reference TRBV7-2 and TRBJ2-1 gives the full variable domain: GAGVSQSPSNKVTEKGKDVELRCDPISGHTALYWYRQSLGQGLEFLIYFQGNSAPDKSGLPSDRFSAERTGGSVSTLTIQRTQQEDSAVYLCASSPGLAGSNEQFFGPGTRLTVL.

The V gene is TRBV12-3 or TRBV12-4, the J gene TRBJ1-1; a possible D gene is TRBD1 (6 bases). V shed 6 bases and J shed 8 bases, with 13 bases lying between them. The CDR3 contains 12 residues. As DNA, the CDR3 is TGTGCCAGCAGACCCGGACAGTTCGAAGCTTTCTTT. Its protein product is CASRPGQFEAFF.

This clone has only a few counts. The genes are TRBV29-1 and TRBJ2-7; D may be TRBD2 (5 bases). This CDR3 has 10 amino acids. Germline CDR1 is SQVTM and CDR2 is ANQGSEA. Deletions cut 4 bases from V and 7 bases from J, with 8 bases between. CDR3 sequence (DNA): TGCAGCGTTGTAGGAGGAGAGCAGTACTTC. This gives the protein CSVVGGEQYF.

The chain links TRBV18 to TRBJ1-4, with 9 bases fitting TRBD1. From germline, CDR1 is KGHSH and CDR2 LQKENI. J gave up 5 bases and V 4 bases, and 8 bases lay outside the gene matches. The CDR3 sequence is 16 residues long. In nucleotides, the CDR3 is TGTGCCAGCTCACTAACAGGAGGGACAGGGAATGAAAAACTGTTTTTT. It codes for CASSLTGGTGNEKLFF.

This chain connects TRBV20-1 to TRBJ2-5; 9 bases match TRBD2. V was clipped by 5 bases and J by 7 bases; unmatched bases: 2. Germline V gene sequence: CDR1 DFQATT, CDR2 SNEGSKA (reference sequence). The CDR3 covers 11 residues. The CDR3 DNA is TGCAGTGCTTTTAGCGGGGGGACCCAGTACTTC. Protein: CSAFSGGTQYF.

CDR3 DNA sequence: TGTGCCAACCTCAAGAGCGGGAGGTCGACCTACGAGCAGTACTTC. Its translation: CANLKSGRSTYEQYF. The chain is built from TRBV2 and TRBJ2-7, with 9 nucleotides matching TRBD2. Germline CDR1 and CDR2: SNHLY and FYNNEI. The junction had 12 bases not matched to a gene; V was cut back by 10 bases and J by 2 bases. The CDR3 is 15 amino acids. Together with reference TRBV2 and TRBJ2-7, the CDR3 gives the full variable domain: EPEVTQTPSHQVTQMGQEVILRCVPISNHLYFYWYRQILGQKVEFLVSFYNNEISEKSEIFDDQFSVERPDGSNFTLKIRSTKLEDSAMYFCANLKSGRSTYEQYFGPGTRLTVT.

The chain has TRBV30 and TRBJ1-2; no reliable D call. The length of the CDR3 is 14 residues. Germline V lookup: CDR1 GTSNPN, CDR2 SVGIG (reference sequence). The V and J ends lost 2 bases and 0 bases respectively, with 10 bases between them. The DNA of the CDR3 is TGTGCCTGGAGTCCGACAAACGCTAACTATGGCTACACCTTC. Amino acids: CAWSPTNANYGYTF. Filled out from reference TRBV30 and TRBJ1-2, the complete variable domain reads SQTIHQWPATLVQPVGSPLSLECTVEGTSNPNLYWYRQAAGRGLQLLFYSVGIGQISSEVPQNLSASRPQDRQFILSSKKLLLSDSGFYLCAWSPTNANYGYTFGSGTRLTVV.

The CDR3, as DNA: TGTGCCAGCAGCGGTATTCCTAGCGGGAGCCAAGAGACCCAGTACTTC. Protein sequence: CASSGIPSGSQETQYF. The chain uses TRBV7-9 and TRBJ2-5; TRBD2 aligns across 10 bases. The V and J ends lost 5 bases and 1 base, in that order; junction bases with no gene match: 7. The length of the CDR3 is 16 residues. Germline loops: CDR1 SEHNR, CDR2 FQNEAQ (reference sequence).

The rearrangement links TRBV6-5 to TRBJ1-2; the D is unclear. The ends were cut back, 5 bases at V and 4 bases at J, with 5 bases in the middle. Germline CDR1 and CDR2: MNHEY and SVGAGI. The CDR3 is 11 amino acids. CDR3 residues: CASSPIYGYTF. CDR3 DNA sequence: TGTGCCAGCAGTCCCATCTATGGCTACACCTTC.

As DNA, the CDR3 is TGCGCCAGCAGTCCGTTACAGGGTGGCTATGGCTACACCTTC. Its protein product is CASSPLQGGYGYTF. V usage is TRBV5-1 and J usage is TRBJ1-2; maybe TRBD1 (6 bases). Deletions cut 5 bases from V and 4 bases from J, with 15 bases between. The CDR3 loop spans 14 amino acids. The V gene's germline CDR1 is SGHRS and CDR2 YFSETQ.